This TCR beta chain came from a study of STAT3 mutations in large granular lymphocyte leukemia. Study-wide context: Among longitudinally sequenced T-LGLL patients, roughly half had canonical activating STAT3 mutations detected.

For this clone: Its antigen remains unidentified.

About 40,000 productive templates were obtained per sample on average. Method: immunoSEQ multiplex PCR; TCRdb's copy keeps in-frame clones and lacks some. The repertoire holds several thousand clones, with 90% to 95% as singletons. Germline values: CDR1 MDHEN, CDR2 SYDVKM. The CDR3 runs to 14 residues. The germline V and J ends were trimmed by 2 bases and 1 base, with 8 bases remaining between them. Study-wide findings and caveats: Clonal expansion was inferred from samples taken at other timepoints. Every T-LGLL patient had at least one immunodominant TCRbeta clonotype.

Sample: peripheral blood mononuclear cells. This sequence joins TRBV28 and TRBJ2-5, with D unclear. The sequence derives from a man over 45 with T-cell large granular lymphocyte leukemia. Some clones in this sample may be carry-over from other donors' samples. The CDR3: CASSLSGPQETQYF. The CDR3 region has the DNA TGTGCCAGCAGTTTAAGTGGCCCCCAAGAGACCCAGTACTTC.